The 21 T cell receptor beta chains in this list originate from one sample, sequenced in a study of blood T cell repertoires in COVID-19. Libraries were prepared by immunoSEQ multiplex PCR; TCRdb keeps only in-frame clonotypes and omits some of them. The table has some 190,000 clones, roughly 86% seen once. Sequencing was done on a sample of PBMCs or T cells enriched from blood (not recorded which). These receptor sequences come from a woman aged 40 to 50 in a cohort exposed to, infected with or recovered from COVID-19 (not recorded which).

The chain couples TRBV24-1 to TRBJ1-4; D is unclear. Germline V gene sequence: CDR1 KGHDR, CDR2 SFDVKD. CDR3 length equals 16 residues. V lost 1 base, J lost 6 bases, and 14 bases lay in between. CDR3 sequence reads: CATSDFRLDGDEKLFF. DNA of the CDR3: TGTGCCACCAGTGATTTCCGGTTGGATGGAGATGAAAAACTGTTTTTT.

The rearrangement links TRBV21-1 to TRBJ2-4; TRBD1, the table's D call, was not compared with the DNA. TRBV21-1 counts as a pseudogene. The CDR3 has 17 residues. The chain's CDR3 is CASSQEQGARPKNIQYF. Written as DNA, the CDR3 is TGTGCCAGCAGCCAAGAACAGGGGGCGCGACCCAAAAACATTCAGTACTTC.

This chain joins TRBV19 and TRBJ1-1; D uncertain. The CDR3 consists of 12 residues. V was clipped by 3 bases and J by 5 bases, with 7 bases between them. Per the germline V gene, CDR1 is LNHDA and CDR2 is SQIVND (reference sequence). CDR3 nucleotides: TGTGCCAGTAGTATCGGGGAGACTGAAGCTTTCTTT. Translation: CASSIGETEAFF.

CDR3 in amino acids: CASSARGEGKAFF. CDR3 nucleotides: TGTGCCAGCAGCGCCAGGGGAGAAGGAAAAGCTTTCTTT. The chain recombines TRBV11-3 with TRBJ1-1; D might be TRBD1 (6 bases). CDR1 and CDR2 from the germline V gene are SGHNT and YENEEA. V was clipped by 5 bases and J by 9 bases, with 16 bases between them. CDR3 length equals 13 residues.

This chain joins TRBV12-3 or TRBV12-4 and TRBJ1-1, with 10 bases matching TRBD1. CDR3 size: 13 residues. V gave up 5 bases and J gave up 7 bases; unmatched junction bases: 4. CDR3 nucleotides: TGTGCCAGCAGTACGACAGGGGGCTTTGAAGCTTTCTTT. Amino acids: CASSTTGGFEAFF.

The chain links TRBV7-2 to TRBJ1-1; 8 positions agree with TRBD1. The CDR3 consists of 13 residues. CDR1 and CDR2 (germline): SGHTA, FQGNSA. With 3 bases clipped from V and 5 bases from J, the junction kept 2 bases outside the gene matches. CDR3 amino acids: CASSLTGETEAFF. The CDR3 coding sequence is TGTGCCAGCAGCTTGACAGGGGAGACTGAAGCTTTCTTT. The full variable domain, rest sourced from reference TRBV7-2 and TRBJ1-1, is GAGVSQSPSNKVTEKGKDVELRCDPISGHTALYWYRQSLGQGLEFLIYFQGNSAPDKSGLPSDRFSAERTGGSVSTLTIQRTQQEDSAVYLCASSLTGETEAFFGQGTRLTVV.

The chain couples TRBV11-3 to TRBJ2-7, with 9 bases identical to TRBD1. The germline CDR1 and CDR2 sequences are SGHNT and YENEEA. This CDR3 has 15 amino acids. J was trimmed by 6 bases and V by 5 bases; bases with no gene match: 11. CDR3 loop: CASSIAGQGGFEQYF. In DNA form, the CDR3 reads TGTGCCAGCAGCATCGCGGGACAGGGTGGGTTCGAGCAGTACTTC.

This rearrangement joins TRBV11-3 to TRBJ1-3; a possible D gene is TRBD1 (5 bases). This CDR3 is built from 14 residues. Germline CDR1 SGHNT, CDR2 YENEEA. V lost 5 bases and J lost 4, with 12 bases in between. This CDR3 is CASSPRGPGNTIYF. The CDR3 DNA sequence: TGTGCCAGCAGCCCAAGGGGCCCCGGAAACACCATATATTTT.

The V gene is TRBV27, the J gene TRBJ2-3, with D perhaps matching TRBD2 (7 bases). Per germline, CDR1 MNHEY and CDR2 SMNVEV (reference sequence). V was cut by 4 bases and J by 2 bases, with 16 bases left in between. The length of the CDR3 is 16 residues. The CDR3 nucleotides are TGTGCCAGCAGTTCACCGGGGGGACACGCCACAGATACGCAGTATTTT. Residues: CASSSPGGHATDTQYF.

This chain links TRBV7-9 with TRBJ2-2; TRBD1 matches at 7 bases. The CDR3 totals 14 residues. From germline, CDR1 is SEHNR and CDR2 FQNEAQ (reference sequence). Trimming cost V 8 bases and J 4 bases; bases outside gene matches: 7. The CDR3 region is CASHDRVSTGELFF. Written as DNA, the CDR3 is TGTGCCAGCCACGACAGGGTGAGCACCGGGGAGCTGTTTTTT.

The J gene is TRBJ1-1, the V gene TRBV11-3; a weak D match, TRBD1 (6 bases). This CDR3 spans 17 amino acids. V shed 1 base and J shed 0 bases, with 15 bases lying between them. CDR1 and CDR2 (germline): SGHNT, YENEEA. The CDR3 loop reads CASSLGGSRGLNTEAFF. The CDR3 nucleotides read TGTGCCAGCAGCTTAGGGGGAAGCAGGGGTTTGAACACTGAAGCTTTCTTT. The whole variable domain, filled in from reference TRBV11-3 and TRBJ1-1, reads EAGVVQSPRYKIIEKKQPVAFWCNPISGHNTLYWYLQNLGQGPELLIRYENEEAVDDSQLPKDRFSAERLKGVDSTLKIQPAELGDSAVYLCASSLGGSRGLNTEAFFGQGTRLTVV.

The rearrangement uses TRBV10-3 and TRBJ2-7; possibly TRBD2 for D (5 bases). The CDR3 totals 11 residues. Germline V lookup: CDR1 ENHRY, CDR2 SYGVKD. V dropped 7 bases and J dropped 5 bases, with 9 bases sitting between them. CDR3 in amino acids: CAIKSGNEQYF. In nucleotides, the CDR3 is TGTGCCATCAAATCCGGGAACGAGCAGTACTTC.

CDR3 region: CASSLIAGGIDTQYF. The CDR3, as DNA: TGTGCCAGCAGCTTAATAGCGGGGGGTATCGATACGCAGTATTTT. J is TRBJ2-3 and V is TRBV5-4, with 10 bases that match TRBD2. Germline assignment: CDR1 SGHNT and CDR2 YYREEE (reference sequence). This CDR3 is 15 amino acids long. V lost 2 bases and J lost 6; bases outside the gene matches: 6.

The V and J genes are TRBV10-3 and TRBJ1-1; 7 bases line up with TRBD1. The length of the CDR3 is 13 residues. V was pared by 7 bases and J by 7 bases, with 9 bases of the junction left unmatched. From germline, CDR1 is ENHRY and CDR2 SYGVKD. CDR3 amino acids: CAIMTGKGDEAFF. The CDR3 DNA reads as TGTGCCATCATGACAGGGAAGGGGGATGAAGCTTTCTTT.

The V gene is TRBV11-2, the J gene TRBJ2-7; 8 bases match TRBD2. The CDR3 has 18 residues. The germline V gene encodes CDR1 SGHAT and CDR2 FQNNGV. V lost 1 base to trimming and J lost 7 bases; unmatched junction nucleotides: 18. CDR3 region: CASSLGRLGSGRRGEQYF. Here the CDR3 DNA reads TGTGCCAGCAGCTTAGGTCGGTTGGGCAGCGGGAGACGGGGAGAGCAGTACTTC.

Written as DNA, the CDR3 is TGTGCCAGTAGTATAGCGGGTCCAGCTCGGGAGCAGTACTTC. Translation gives CASSIAGPAREQYF. This chain joins TRBV19 and TRBJ2-7; no firm D call. V was clipped by 1 base and J by 7 bases, with 14 bases between them. CDR3 length: 14 residues. CDR1 LNHDA and CDR2 SQIVND come from the germline V gene (reference sequence).

The rearrangement links TRBV9 to TRBJ2-7; 11 bases map to TRBD2. Germline V gene lookup returns CDR1 SGDLS and CDR2 YYNGEE. With 4 bases clipped from V and 6 bases from J, the junction kept 3 bases outside the gene matches. The CDR3 extends over 13 amino acids. CDR3 DNA: TGTGCCAGCAGCAATGGACTAGCGGGCGAGCAGTACTTC. It is translated as CASSNGLAGEQYF.

This clone was seen more than once but under ten times. The J gene is TRBJ1-4, the V gene TRBV5-1; D is possibly TRBD1 (6 bases). The V end was cut by 2 bases, the J end by 4 bases, with 9 bases between. CDR3 length: 14 residues. CDR1 and CDR2 from the germline V gene are SGHRS and YFSETQ. In nucleotides, the CDR3 is TGCGCCAGCAGCTTTACAGGGAGTAATGAAAAACTGTTTTTT. Its protein is CASSFTGSNEKLFF.

In its sample, this clone was seen once. The chain recombines TRBV4-3 with TRBJ2-6; weak D call: TRBD1 (5 bases). Germline CDR1 is LGHNA and CDR2 is YSLEER. Trimming removed 3 bases from V and 6 bases from J, with 15 bases in between. The CDR3 length is 16 residues. This chain's CDR3 is CASSHDSGSVANVLTF. The CDR3 nucleotides are TGCGCCAGCAGCCATGATTCAGGGTCGGTGGCCAACGTCCTGACTTTC.

The chain combines TRBV13 with TRBJ2-7, with 11 bases lining up with TRBD2. J lost 0 bases, V lost 5 bases, and 0 bases had no gene match. CDR1 and CDR2 (germline): PRHDT, FYEKMQ (reference sequence). CDR3 length: 14 amino acids. The DNA for the CDR3 is TGTGCCAGCAGCACTAGCGGGAGCTCCTACGAGCAGTACTTC. It codes for CASSTSGSSYEQYF.

V gene TRBV24-1 combines with J gene TRBJ2-3; TRBD2 matches 8 bases. The length of the CDR3 is 15 residues. The V and J ends lost 3 bases and 6 bases, in that order; junction bases with no gene match: 7. Germline-derived CDR1 and CDR2 are KGHDR and SFDVKD. CDR3 protein: CATSDQVAGKDTQYF. CDR3 nucleotides: TGTGCCACCAGTGATCAGGTAGCGGGAAAGGATACGCAGTATTTT.